This entry lists 7 T cell receptor beta chains sequenced from one sample in a study of monozygotic twins with inflammatory bowel disease (dated by TCRdb to 2018 to 2020). Library prep was done by 5' RACE. The sample was run on an Illumina HiSeq 2500. With the reads reprocessed by TCRdb, a single entry stands for each CDR3 protein sequence and no DNA is reported. The table of this sample itemizes more than 300,000 distinct CDR3 sequences. Over 5.5% of the sample is in the top ten clones. The specimen was blood. These receptor sequences come from a human donor with ulcerative colitis or Crohn's disease, or a healthy co-twin of an affected twin (not recorded which).

The chain has TRBV19 and TRBJ2-5; TCRdb returns TRBD1, unconfirmable since there is no DNA. Germline V gives CDR1 LNHDA, CDR2 SQIVND (reference sequence). The CDR3 runs 16 residues. CDR3 sequence: CASSIYQGAAEETQYF.

This chain links TRBV5-5 with TRBJ1-1. Germline V CDR1 and CDR2: SGHKS, YYEKEE (reference sequence). The CDR3 runs 13 residues. CDR3: CASSPTPNTEAFF. The full variable domain, with the rest looked up from reference TRBV5-5 and TRBJ1-1, is DAGVTQSPTHLIKTRGQQVTLRCSPISGHKSVSWYQQVLGQGPQFIFQYYEKEERGRGNFPDRFSARQFPNYSSELNVNALLLGDSALYLCASSPTPNTEAFFGQGTRLTVV.

The V call is TRBV5-6, the J call TRBJ1-5; TCRdb's assignment of TRBD1 cannot be checked, as there is no DNA. Germline CDR1 and CDR2: SGHDT and YYEEEE. CDR3 length: 14 amino acids. The CDR3 sequence: CASILQGSNQPQHF.

This rearrangement joins TRBV12-3 or TRBV12-4 to TRBJ2-1; checking the TCRdb D call of TRBD2 is not possible without DNA. There are 15 residues in the CDR3. This CDR3 is CASSSDGLAGGEQFF.

This chain joins TRBV12-3 or TRBV12-4 and TRBJ2-3; with no DNA, the TCRdb D assignment of TRBD2 cannot be verified. This CDR3 spans 16 amino acids. The chain's CDR3 is CASSTRLAGGTDTQYF.

The genes are TRBV20-1 and TRBJ1-5; TCRdb's D call, TRBD1, is unchecked because there is no DNA. Germline-derived CDR1 and CDR2 are DFQATT and SNEGSKA (reference sequence). The CDR3 has 14 residues. The CDR3 reads CSASNGGVNQPQHF.

The V and J genes are TRBV5-5 and TRBJ2-1; as DNA is missing, the TRBD2 call by TCRdb cannot be tested. In germline, CDR1 is SGHKS, CDR2 YYEKEE (reference sequence). The CDR3 extends over 16 amino acids. This CDR3 is CASSLMLAGGRNEQFF. Drawing the rest from reference TRBV5-5 and TRBJ2-1, the complete variable domain is DAGVTQSPTHLIKTRGQQVTLRCSPISGHKSVSWYQQVLGQGPQFIFQYYEKEERGRGNFPDRFSARQFPNYSSELNVNALLLGDSALYLCASSLMLAGGRNEQFFGPGTRLTVL.